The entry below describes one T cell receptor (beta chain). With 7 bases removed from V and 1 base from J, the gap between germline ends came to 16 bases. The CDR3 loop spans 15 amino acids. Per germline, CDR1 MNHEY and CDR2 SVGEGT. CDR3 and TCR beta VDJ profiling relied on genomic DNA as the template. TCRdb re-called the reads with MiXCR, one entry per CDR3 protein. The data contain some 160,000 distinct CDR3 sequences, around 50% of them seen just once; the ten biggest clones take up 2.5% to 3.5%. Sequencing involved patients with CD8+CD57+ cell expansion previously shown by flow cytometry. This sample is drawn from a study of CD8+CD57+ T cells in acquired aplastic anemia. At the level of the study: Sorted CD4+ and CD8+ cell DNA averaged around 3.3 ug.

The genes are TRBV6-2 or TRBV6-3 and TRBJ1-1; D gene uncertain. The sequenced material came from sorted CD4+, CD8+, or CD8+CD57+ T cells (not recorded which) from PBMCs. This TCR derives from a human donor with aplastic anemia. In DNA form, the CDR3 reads TGTGCCAGCACAACCCCCACAGCCGGGAACACTGAAGCTTTCTTT. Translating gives CASTTPTAGNTEAFF.